This T cell receptor beta chain was obtained from a study of metastatic and nonmetastatic thyroid tumors (dated by TCRdb to about 2020). Background for the entire study: The researchers compared repertoires between peripheral blood samples and tumor or nodule tissue samples from patients with malignant or benign thyroid disease.

Library preparation employed PCR. This sample was sequenced with an Illumina HiSeq 4000. High-throughput sequencing was used to profile the CDR3 region of the TCR beta-chain in every patient. The authors processed their data as follows. CDR3 differences across clinicopathological groups were used to build a classifier for discriminating distant-metastatic papillary thyroid cancer patients. The Shannon index was used to assess repertoire diversity, and the Morisita-Horn index was used to assess tumor-blood repertoire similarity. Using fastp at Q25 and MiXCR, TCRdb reprocessed the public reads and kept productive beta chains. TCRdb, rather than the study authors, made the V and J calls. The sample records around 26,000 clones, about 20% of which are singletons. The biggest ten clones account for about 4.6% of the sample. Broader findings and caveats from the paper: In both blood and tumor samples, malignant tumors were reported to have significantly higher TCR beta diversity than benign nodules.

CDR1 and CDR2 were assigned from the germline V gene as SGHAT and FQNNGV. The cysteine opens and the phenylalanine closes a CDR3 of 12 amino acids. Just the 36-base CDR3 DNA is kept, in frame starting at base 1. Concerning this clone: The specificity of this receptor is unknown. A junction end diverges from the germline sequence, so it may reflect a read error.

None of the patients had been given any treatment before thyroid surgery. Using T-cell receptor beta sequencing, the researchers looked back retrospectively at clinical samples from patients, gathered between about 2012 and 2019. What was sequenced was adjacent normal tissue. This receptor was taken from a female donor with papillary thyroid cancer or a benign thyroid nodule (not recorded which). Some clones in this sample may be carry-over from other donors' samples. The chain is encoded by TRBV11-2 joined to TRBJ2-2; the D region possibly corresponds to TRBD2 (5 bases align). The nucleotide sequence is given as TGTGCCAGCTGGCGGGTCACCGCGGAGCTGTTTTTT. Its translation is CASWRVTAELFF. This CDR3, with the reference TRBV11-2 and TRBJ2-2 proteins standing in past its ends, gives the full variable domain EAGVAQSPRYKIIEKRQSVAFWCNPISGHATLYWYQQILGQGPKLLIQFQNNGVVDDSQLPKDRFSAERLKGVDSTLKIQPAKLEDSAVYLCASWRVTAELFFGEGSRLTVL.